The sequence of this TCR beta chain was determined in a study of T-cell reconstitution after alpha-beta-depleted transplantation in children. Study conclusions and caveats: After one year, T-cell counts and TCRbeta diversity mostly came from new T cells.

This clonotype has a count of ten or more. Its specificity is not known. V was pared by 3 bases and J by 0 bases, with 11 bases between. CDR1 is MGHRA, CDR2 YSYEKL, per germline. The CDR3 is made up of 15 amino acids. Preparing the TCRbeta library involved the use of unique molecular identifiers. One entry per CDR3 protein, called by TCRdb with MiXCR from the PCR reads. The sample yields roughly 240,000 distinct CDR3 sequences, 8.2% seen once. The sequence came from a male patient younger than 18 who had a stem cell transplant for acute lymphoblastic leukemia, so the T cells may come from the graft donor. The material sequenced was PBMCs, mostly from graft donor cells, taken 180 days after TCRalphabeta/CD19-depleted stem cell transplant. V and J are TRBV4-1 and TRBJ1-2; D is undetermined. In nucleotides, the CDR3 is TGCGCCAGCAGCCATAGCGGGCCGACTAACTATGGCTACACCTTC. Protein product: CASSHSGPTNYGYTF.